The 7 T cell receptor beta chains given below trace back to one sample, sequenced in a study of T cell responses to AZD1222 COVID-19 vaccine. Measured with immunoSEQ multiplex PCR; TCRdb has only the in-frame clones, and not every one. The data show more than 120,000 clones, roughly nine tenths seen once. Sequenced material: peripheral blood, taken 28 days after the second AZD1222 dose. Every receptor here comes from an adult who received the AZD1222 COVID-19 vaccine.

V is TRBV7-2 and J is TRBJ1-1, with a tentative D call TRBD1 (5 bases). The V and J ends lost 2 bases and 5 bases respectively, with 15 bases between them. Germline V CDR1 and CDR2: SGHTA, FQGNSA. The CDR3 loop spans 15 amino acids. The CDR3: CASSLYRTPGTEAFF. CDR3 DNA sequence: TGTGCCAGCAGCTTATACAGGACCCCGGGGACTGAAGCTTTCTTT.

A note on this clone: Distinct nucleotide sequences in the sample also encode this CDR3. The V call is TRBV6-2 or TRBV6-3, the J call TRBJ2-1, with 13 bases that match TRBD2. CDR1 and CDR2 (germline): MNHEY, SVGEGT. The CDR3 spans 15 residues. Trimming took 5 bases from V and 4 from J; bases not matched to a gene: 2. The chain's CDR3 is CASSRLAGGYNEQFF. As DNA, the CDR3 is TGTGCCAGCAGTCGACTAGCGGGGGGTTACAATGAGCAGTTCTTC.

This chain joins TRBV18 and TRBJ1-1; TRBD1 aligns across 7 bases. The CDR3 consists of 17 residues. Germline CDR1 and CDR2: KGHSH and LQKENI. Trimming took 0 bases from V and 0 from J; bases not matched to a gene: 7. CDR3 loop: CASSPPPGQRMNTEAFF. The CDR3 DNA reads as TGTGCCAGCTCACCACCACCGGGACAGAGAATGAACACTGAAGCTTTCTTT.

This clone occurred once. This chain's CDR3 is CASSYTGTDTQYF. The CDR3 DNA sequence: TGTGCCAGCAGTTATACGGGCACAGATACGCAGTATTTT. This chain joins TRBV6-5 and TRBJ2-3; no clear D gene. The V end lost 3 bases, the J end lost 1 base, and 5 bases lay between the germline ends. CDR1 is MNHEY and CDR2 is SVGAGI in the germline V gene. The CDR3 is made up of 13 amino acids.

This rearrangement joins TRBV3-1 (or the pseudogene TRBV3-2) to TRBJ2-5, with D tentatively TRBD2 (5 bases). Trimming cost V 0 bases and J 3 bases, with 14 bases left between them. The CDR3 runs to 16 residues. Germline V gene data show CDR1 as LGHDT and CDR2 as YNNKEL (reference sequence). The CDR3 DNA follows: TGTGCCAGCAGCCAAGATCTTGTGCGGGTAGAAGAGACCCAGTACTTC. Translating gives CASSQDLVRVEETQYF.

This chain uses TRBV21-1 with TRBJ1-1; TRBD1 was called by the table and not checked on the DNA. TRBV21-1 is described as a pseudogene. This CDR3 is built from 18 residues. Here the CDR3 reads CASSKLSDRGLKNTEAFF. The CDR3 DNA reads as TGTGCCAGCAGCAAATTGTCGGACAGGGGGTTAAAGAACACTGAAGCTTTCTTT.

V gene TRBV7-6 combines with J gene TRBJ2-5; D not resolved. The length of the CDR3 is 16 residues. The germline gives CDR1 SGHVS, CDR2 FNYEAQ. Trimming removed 5 bases at V and 4 bases at J, with 20 bases between. CDR3 amino acids: CASSQRRRAGGETQYF. CDR3 in DNA: TGTGCCAGCAGCCAAAGGAGACGGGCAGGTGGAGAGACCCAGTACTTC.